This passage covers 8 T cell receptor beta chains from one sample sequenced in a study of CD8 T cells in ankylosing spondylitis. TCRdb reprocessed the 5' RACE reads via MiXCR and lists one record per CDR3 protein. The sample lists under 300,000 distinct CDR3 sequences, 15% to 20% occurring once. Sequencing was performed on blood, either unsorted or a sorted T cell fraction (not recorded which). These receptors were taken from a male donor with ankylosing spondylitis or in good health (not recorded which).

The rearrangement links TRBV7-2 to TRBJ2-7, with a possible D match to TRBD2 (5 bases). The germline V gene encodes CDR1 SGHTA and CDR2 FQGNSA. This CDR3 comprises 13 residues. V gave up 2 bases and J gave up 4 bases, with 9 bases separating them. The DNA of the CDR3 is TGTGCCAGCAGCTTAATTTCGGGGTACGAGCAGTACTTC. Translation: CASSLISGYEQYF. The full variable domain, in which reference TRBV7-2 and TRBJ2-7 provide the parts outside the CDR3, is GAGVSQSPSNKVTEKGKDVELRCDPISGHTALYWYRQSLGQGLEFLIYFQGNSAPDKSGLPSDRFSAERTGGSVSTLTIQRTQQEDSAVYLCASSLISGYEQYFGPGTRLTVT.

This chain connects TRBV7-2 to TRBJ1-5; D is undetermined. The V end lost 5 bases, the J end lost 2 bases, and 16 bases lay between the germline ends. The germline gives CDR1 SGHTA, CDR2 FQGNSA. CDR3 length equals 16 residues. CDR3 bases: TGTGCCAGCAGCCCCAGCATGCTAATGGGCAATCAGCCCCAGCATTTT. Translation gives CASSPSMLMGNQPQHF.

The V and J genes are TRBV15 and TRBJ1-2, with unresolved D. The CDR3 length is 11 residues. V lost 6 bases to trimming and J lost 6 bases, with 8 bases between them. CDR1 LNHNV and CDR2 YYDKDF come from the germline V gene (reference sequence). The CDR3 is CATSTWDGYTF. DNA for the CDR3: TGTGCCACCAGTACGTGGGATGGCTACACCTTC.

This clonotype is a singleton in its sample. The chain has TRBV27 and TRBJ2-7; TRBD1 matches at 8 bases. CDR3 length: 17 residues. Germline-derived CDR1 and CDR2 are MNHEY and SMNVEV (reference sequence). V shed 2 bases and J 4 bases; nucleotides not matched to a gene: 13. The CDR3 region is CASSLLNGGQGAYEQYF. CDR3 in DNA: TGTGCCAGCAGTTTACTGAATGGCGGGCAGGGGGCTTACGAGCAGTACTTC.

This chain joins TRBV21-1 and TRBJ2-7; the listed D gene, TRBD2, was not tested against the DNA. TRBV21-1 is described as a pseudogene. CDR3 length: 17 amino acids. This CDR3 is CASSKARAGENKDEQYF. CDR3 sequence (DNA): TGTGCCAGCAGCAAAGCTCGAGCGGGAGAGAATAAGGACGAGCAGTACTTC.

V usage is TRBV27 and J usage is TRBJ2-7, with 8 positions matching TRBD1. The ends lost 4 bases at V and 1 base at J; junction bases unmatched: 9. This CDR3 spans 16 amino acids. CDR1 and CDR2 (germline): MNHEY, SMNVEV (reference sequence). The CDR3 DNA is TGTGCCAGCAGTTCATGGACAGGGCTCGGATCCTACGAGCAGTACTTC. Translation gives CASSSWTGLGSYEQYF.

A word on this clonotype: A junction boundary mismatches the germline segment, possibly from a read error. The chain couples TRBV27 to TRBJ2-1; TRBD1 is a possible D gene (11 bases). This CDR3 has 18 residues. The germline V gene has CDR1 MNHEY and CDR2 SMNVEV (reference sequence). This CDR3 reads CASTTSGTGGLAGGIMEF. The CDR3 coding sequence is TGTGCCAGCACAACATCCGGGACAGGGGGATTAGCGGGAGGAATCATGGAGTTC.

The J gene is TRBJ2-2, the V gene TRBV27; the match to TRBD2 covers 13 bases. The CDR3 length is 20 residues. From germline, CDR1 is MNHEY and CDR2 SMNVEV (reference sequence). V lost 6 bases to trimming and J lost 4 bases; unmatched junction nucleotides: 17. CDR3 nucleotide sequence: TGTGCCAGCAGACCACTAGCGGGAGGGCCTAAAAGAGGGGGCACCGGGGAGCTGTTTTTT. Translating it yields CASRPLAGGPKRGGTGELFF.